The rows below give T cell receptor beta chains drawn from one sample of a study of CD8 T cells in ankylosing spondylitis. TCRdb reprocessed the 5' RACE reads via MiXCR and lists one record per CDR3 protein. The sample holds about 340,000 distinct CDR3 sequences; roughly 14% are singletons and the top ten take approximately 0.99%. The specimen sequenced was blood, either unsorted or a sorted T cell fraction (not recorded which). These receptors were taken from a male donor with ankylosing spondylitis or in good health (not recorded which). Each CDR3 is given with its conserved first and last residue. A D gene is named only where the DNA matches it firmly. Clone size, where shown, is once, few, many, or a class for clones that have expanded.

TRBV3-1,-,TRBJ2-4,-,CASSQRRGGGDIQYF,TGTGCCAGCAGCCAACGCCGGGGAGGGGGGGACATTCAGTACTTC
TRBV3-1,many,TRBJ1-5,-,CASSQDHRDLWPQHF,TGTGCCAGCAGCCAAGACCACAGGGATTTGTGGCCCCAGCATTTT
TRBV2,-,TRBJ2-7,TRBD2,CANFRGGLSSYEQYF,TGTGCCAACTTCCGGGGAGGGCTTAGCTCCTACGAGCAGTACTTC
TRBV2,many,TRBJ2-1,TRBD2,CASSQTSGLAGGEQFF,TGTGCCAGCAGTCAAACCTCGGGACTAGCGGGGGGTGAGCAGTTCTTC
TRBV10-3,few,TRBJ1-1,TRBD1,CAIRRTGGSTEAFF,TGTGCCATCAGACGGACAGGGGGGAGCACTGAAGCTTTCTTT
TRBV4-1,-,TRBJ1-4,-,CASSRREATNEKLFF,TGCGCCAGCAGCCGCCGGGAGGCAACTAATGAAAAACTGTTTTTT
TRBV5-1,few,TRBJ2-3,-,CAGSPGSPTDTQYF,TGCGCCGGATCCCCCGGGAGTCCCACAGATACGCAGTATTTT
TRBV29-1,many,TRBJ2-2,-,CSVERGASGTGELFF,TGCAGCGTTGAGAGGGGGGCCTCGGGGACCGGGGAGCTGTTTTTT
TRBV12-3/TRBV12-4,few,TRBJ1-2,-,CASSLVGTAVEDGYTF,TGTGCCAGCAGTTTAGTAGGGACCGCGGTGGAAGATGGCTACACCTTC
TRBV4-1,few,TRBJ1-3,TRBD1,CASSQDPSRGLPTIYF,TGCGCCAGCAGCCAAGACCCCAGCAGGGGGCTTCCGACCATATATTTT
TRBV12-3/TRBV12-4,few,TRBJ2-1,TRBD2,CASSTDPGLADNEQFF,TGTGCCAGCAGCACCGACCCGGGACTAGCGGACAATGAGCAGTTCTTC
TRBV19,-,TRBJ1-1,-,CASSSSPGTMNTEAFF,TGTGCCAGTAGCTCGTCTCCGGGGACCATGAACACTGAAGCTTTCTTT
TRBV7-2,-,TRBJ1-1,-,CASSYQGKWDTEAFF,TGTGCCAGCAGCTATCAGGGTAAATGGGACACTGAAGCTTTCTTT